This TCR beta chain was sequenced for a study of CD8 T cells in ankylosing spondylitis listed by TCRdb under 2017. Describing the broader study: The study profiled T cell receptor beta repertoires in healthy donors and ankylosing spondylitis patients to find disease-linked TCR variants. The full study cohort comprised around 25 ankylosing spondylitis patients and 85 to 120 healthy donors. Peripheral blood was sampled, and synovial fluid was also collected from ankylosing spondylitis patients. Overall results and qualifications from the work: Some of the motif variants had been reported before in the synovial fluid and blood of reactive arthritis patients, a finding that suggests common disease-initiation mechanisms. In peripheral blood, the disease-linked clones were found at relatively low frequencies and had a CD8+ phenotype. Blood from ankylosing spondylitis patients appeared to be characterized by a TCR beta motif composed of several highly homologous amino acid variants. The disease-linked clones were reported to be significantly enriched in matched synovial fluid samples from ankylosing spondylitis patients.

The instrument was an Illumina HiSeq 2500. Quantitative 5'-RACE with molecular barcodes was used to prepare TCR beta libraries. Per the source publication's procedure: Disease-linked TCR variants were identified with a new computational method built on a probabilistic model of VDJ rearrangement. TCRdb ran its own pipeline on the public reads, namely fastp trimming at Q25 and MiXCR clone calling, and kept in-frame beta chains. One record per CDR3 amino acid sequence lists the most common genes and DNA. The V and J calls here are based on TCRdb, not the publication. In all, the sample holds fewer than 450,000 distinct CDR3 sequences, and approximately 17% of those were seen once. Just over 1% of the sample goes to the ten largest clones. Note on this clonotype: No antigen is known for it. No base quality information exists; no much larger clone differs at one position.

CDR1 and CDR2 are drawn from the germline V gene: SGDLS, YYNGEE. V loses 0 bases, J loses 2 bases, and the germline ends lie 5 bases apart. Spanning cysteine to phenylalanine, the CDR3 consists of 13 amino acids. Only CDR3 DNA remains: 39 bases, in frame from the first base. The receptor's source is a male donor with ankylosing spondylitis. The rearrangement combines TRBV9 with TRBJ1-2, with the D gene too uncertain to name. Sequencing input: blood, either unsorted or a sorted T cell fraction (not recorded which). The CDR3 corresponds to CASSVDRNYGYTF. The DNA sequence is given as TGTGCCAGCAGCGTAGACAGAAACTATGGCTACACCTTC.